The T cell receptor beta chain described here comes from a study of blood T cell repertoires in COVID-19. Overall study context: Samples taken during acute and convalescent COVID-19 were collected in the United States, Italy and Spain. Sources were T cells, B-cell-depleted T cells, or PBMCs; the material itself was cDNA or gDNA.

Generated by immunoSEQ multiplex PCR, the TCRdb table keeps only in-frame clones and is missing some. The top ten hold 5.5% to 7.5% of the sample, which has fewer than 80,000 clones, 70% to 90% seen once. The CDR3 spans 11 residues. Germline values: CDR1 MNHEY, CDR2 SMNVEV (reference sequence). The V end lost 5 bases, the J end lost 2 bases, and 2 bases lay between the germline ends. One Seattle source followed patients from active infection through their disease course. This clone has only a few counts. Specimen: peripheral blood. This rearrangement joins TRBV27 to TRBJ2-3; D gene unclear. This TCR was sampled from a man at least 80 years old with COVID-19, enrolled during active disease. CDR3 residues: CASSLTDTQYF. DNA of the CDR3: TGTGCCAGCAGTCTCACAGATACGCAGTATTTT.